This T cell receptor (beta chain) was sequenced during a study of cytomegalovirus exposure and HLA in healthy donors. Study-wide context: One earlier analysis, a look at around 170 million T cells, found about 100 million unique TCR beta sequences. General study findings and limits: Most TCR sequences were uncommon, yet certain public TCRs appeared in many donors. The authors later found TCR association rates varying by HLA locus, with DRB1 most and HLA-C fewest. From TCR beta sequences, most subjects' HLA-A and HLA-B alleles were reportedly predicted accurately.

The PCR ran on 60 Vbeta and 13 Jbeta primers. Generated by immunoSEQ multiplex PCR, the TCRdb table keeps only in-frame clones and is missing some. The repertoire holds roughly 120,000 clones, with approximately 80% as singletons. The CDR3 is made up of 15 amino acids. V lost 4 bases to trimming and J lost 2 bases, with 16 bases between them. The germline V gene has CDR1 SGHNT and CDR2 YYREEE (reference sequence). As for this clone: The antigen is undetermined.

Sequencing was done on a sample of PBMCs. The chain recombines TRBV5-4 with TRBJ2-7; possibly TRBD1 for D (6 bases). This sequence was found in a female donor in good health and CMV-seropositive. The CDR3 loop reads CASSPQGTRAYEQYF. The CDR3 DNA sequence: TGTGCCAGCAGCCCCCAGGGGACGCGGGCCTACGAGCAGTACTTC.